This TCR beta chain derives from a study of cytomegalovirus exposure and HLA in healthy donors. Study results and caveats: In vitro, a few CMV-associated chains proved specific for CMV antigens. Around 160 TCR beta chains were listed as cytomegalovirus-associated.

Assay: immunoSEQ multiplex PCR; the TCRdb copy retains only in-frame clones and omits some. The table shows 200,000 to 250,000 clones, with roughly nine tenths occurring only once. To note about this clone: Its antigen remains unknown.

The donors formed part of the roughly 120-subject validation cohort, distinct from the roughly 640-subject first cohort. Between the trimmed V and J ends, which lost 6 bases and 0 bases, there was a span of 11 bases. The CDR3 spans 14 residues. Germline-derived CDR1 and CDR2 are MRHNA and SNTAGT. V usage is TRBV6-4 and J usage is TRBJ1-1, with D possibly being TRBD1 (5 bases). Specimen: PBMCs. This TCR was sampled from a man in his late teens or twenties in good health and CMV-seropositive. The CDR3, as DNA: TGTGCCAGCAGGAAGGCAGGGTTGAACACTGAAGCTTTCTTT. This translates into CASRKAGLNTEAFF.